A single sample is the source of the 5 T cell receptor beta chains below, sequenced in a study of blood T cell repertoires in COVID-19. Data came from immunoSEQ multiplex PCR; TCRdb stores just in-frame clones and leaves some out. The sample records approximately 84,000 clones, approximately 83% being singletons. The specimen sequenced was peripheral blood. These receptors all stem from a woman of 80 years or more with acute or convalescent COVID-19.

The chain carries TRBV4-3 and TRBJ2-3; 10 bases agree with TRBD2. This CDR3 is built from 16 residues. Germline values: CDR1 LGHNA, CDR2 YSLEER. The ends lost 2 bases at V and 3 bases at J; junction bases unmatched: 5. CDR3 region: CASSQYLAGETDTQYF. Written as DNA, the CDR3 is TGCGCCAGCAGCCAATATCTAGCGGGAGAGACAGATACGCAGTATTTT.

As to this clone: Other DNA sequences in the same sample also yield this CDR3. V usage is TRBV5-1 and J usage is TRBJ2-5, with 10 bases that match TRBD1. The germline V gene has CDR1 SGHRS and CDR2 YFSETQ. The CDR3 length is 14 residues. The J segment lost 4 bases and the V segment lost 4 bases, leaving 4 bases of the junction unmatched. The chain's CDR3 is CASSPGTGVETQYF. CDR3 nucleotides: TGCGCCAGCAGCCCCGGGACAGGGGTAGAGACCCAGTACTTC.

In its sample, this clone was seen a few times. The V gene is TRBV18, the J gene TRBJ1-5; tentative D call: TRBD1 (5 bases). Germline CDR1 KGHSH, CDR2 LQKENI. CDR3 size: 14 residues. Trimming shortened V by 2 bases and J by 4 bases, and 9 bases separated the two germline ends. The CDR3 DNA reads TGTGCCAGCTCACCAGGGGCAGGGAATCAGCCCCAGCATTTT. Its translation is CASSPGAGNQPQHF.

The chain carries TRBV5-5 and TRBJ1-4; D is perhaps TRBD1 (5 bases). Trimming shortened V by 6 bases and J by 0 bases, and 9 bases separated the two germline ends. Germline loops: CDR1 SGHKS, CDR2 YYEKEE (reference sequence). The CDR3 is 14 residues long. In DNA form, the CDR3 reads TGTGCCAGCACCCAGACAGCAACTAATGAAAAACTGTTTTTT. Protein sequence: CASTQTATNEKLFF. The complete variable domain, with remaining parts taken from reference TRBV5-5 and TRBJ1-4, reads DAGVTQSPTHLIKTRGQQVTLRCSPISGHKSVSWYQQVLGQGPQFIFQYYEKEERGRGNFPDRFSARQFPNYSSELNVNALLLGDSALYLCASTQTATNEKLFFGSGTQLSVL.

V is TRBV28 and J is TRBJ1-1; TRBD1 is a possible D gene (6 bases). The CDR3 loop spans 15 amino acids. Germline CDR1 reads MDHEN; CDR2 reads SYDVKM. V dropped 5 bases and J dropped 2 bases, with 15 bases sitting between them. CDR3: CASSPRTVSNTEAFF. The DNA of the CDR3 is TGTGCCAGCAGTCCCCGGACAGTCTCAAACACTGAAGCTTTCTTT.